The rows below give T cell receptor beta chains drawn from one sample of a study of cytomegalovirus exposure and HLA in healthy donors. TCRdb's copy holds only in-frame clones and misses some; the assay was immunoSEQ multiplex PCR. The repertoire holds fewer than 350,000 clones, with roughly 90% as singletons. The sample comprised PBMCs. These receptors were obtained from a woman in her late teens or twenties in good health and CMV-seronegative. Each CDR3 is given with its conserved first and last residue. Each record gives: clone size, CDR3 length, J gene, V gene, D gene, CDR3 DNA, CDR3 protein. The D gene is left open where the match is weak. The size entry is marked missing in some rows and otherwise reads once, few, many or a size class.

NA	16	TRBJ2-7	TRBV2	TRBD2	TGTGCCAGCGCCGTCCCCTCTAGCGGGTCGTCCTACGAGCAGTACTTC	CASAVPSSGSSYEQYF
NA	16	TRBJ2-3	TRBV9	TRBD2	TGTGCCAGCAGCGCCCGACTAGCGGGAGTAACAGATACGCAGTATTTT	CASSARLAGVTDTQYF
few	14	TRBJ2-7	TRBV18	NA	TGTGCCAGCTCAAACTTGAGGAGCACTCGCGAGCAGTACTTC	CASSNLRSTREQYF
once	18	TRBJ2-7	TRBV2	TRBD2	TGTGCCAGCAGCCGGACCTGGACTAGCGGGAGTTTGAGATACGAGCAGTACTTC	CASSRTWTSGSLRYEQYF
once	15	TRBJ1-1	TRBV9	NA	TGTGCCAGCAGCGTAGGGACAGCTTTGAACACTGAAGCTTTCTTT	CASSVGTALNTEAFF
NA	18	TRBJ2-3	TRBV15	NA	TGTGCCACCAGCAGAGATAGCCGACTAGACTCCATCCCAGATACGCAGTATTTT	CATSRDSRLDSIPDTQYF
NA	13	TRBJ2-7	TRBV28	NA	TGTGCCAGCGGGCCCGGGACAACCTACGAGCAGTACTTC	CASGPGTTYEQYF
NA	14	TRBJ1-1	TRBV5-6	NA	TGTGCCAGCAGCTTGGATACGGGGAACACTGAAGCTTTCTTT	CASSLDTGNTEAFF
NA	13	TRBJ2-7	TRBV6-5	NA	TGTGCCAGCAGTCTCTACCGGGGGAACCCCCAGTACTTC	CASSLYRGNPQYF
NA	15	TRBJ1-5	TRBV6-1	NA	TGTGCCAGCACCCGTACAGGCTATAGCAATCAGCCCCAGCATTTT	CASTRTGYSNQPQHF
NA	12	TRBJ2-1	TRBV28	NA	NA	CASSWGQGIEFF
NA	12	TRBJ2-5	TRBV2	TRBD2	TGTGCCAGCGGACTAGCACGGGAGACCCAGTACTTC	CASGLARETQYF
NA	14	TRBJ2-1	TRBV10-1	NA	TGCGCCAGCAGTGACGGGGGAGCACTTAATGAGCAGTTCTTC	CASSDGGALNEQFF
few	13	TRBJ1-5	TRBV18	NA	TGTGCCAGCTCACCACACACCAATCAGCCCCAGCATTTT	CASSPHTNQPQHF
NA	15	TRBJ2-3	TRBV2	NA	TGTGCCAGCACCGGCCTTGGGGGGGGCGCAGATACGCAGTATTTT	CASTGLGGGADTQYF
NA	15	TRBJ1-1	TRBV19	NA	TGTGCCAGTAGTATAGGAACAGGCCCAAACACTGAAGCTTTCTTT	CASSIGTGPNTEAFF
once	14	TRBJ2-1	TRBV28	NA	TGTGCCAGCAGTTTAAGTAGGGCCGGGGATGAGCAGTTCTTC	CASSLSRAGDEQFF
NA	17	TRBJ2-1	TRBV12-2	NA	TGTGCAAGTCGCTTAAAGACACAGGGCATCTCCTACAATGAGCAGTTCTTC	CASRLKTQGISYNEQFF
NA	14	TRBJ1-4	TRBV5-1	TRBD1	TGCGCCAGCAGCCGGGACAGGGGGGCTGAAAAACTGTTTTTT	CASSRDRGAEKLFF
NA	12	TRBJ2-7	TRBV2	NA	TGTGCCAGCAGTGAAGCGAGGAGTCTGCAGTACTTC	CASSEARSLQYF
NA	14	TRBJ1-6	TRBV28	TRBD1	TGTGCCAGCACCCCGGGGACAGAGAATTCACCCCTCCACTTT	CASTPGTENSPLHF
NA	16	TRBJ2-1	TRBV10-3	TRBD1	TGTGCCATCAACGTTAGGGACAGGGGAAGTTACAATGAGCAGTTCTTC	CAINVRDRGSYNEQFF
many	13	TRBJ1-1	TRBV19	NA	TGTGCCAGTAGGCCAGGGGTGAGTACTGAAGCTTTCTTT	CASRPGVSTEAFF
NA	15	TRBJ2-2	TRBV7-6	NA	TGTGCCAGCAGCTTAGTGACTCCTAACACCGGGGAGCTGTTTTTT	CASSLVTPNTGELFF
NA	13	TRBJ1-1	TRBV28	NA	TGTGCCAGCATCCGGGGAGCGAACACTGAAGCTTTCTTT	CASIRGANTEAFF
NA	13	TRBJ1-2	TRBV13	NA	TGTGCCAGCAGCCCCGGTGGGGGGGATGGCTACACCTTC	CASSPGGGDGYTF
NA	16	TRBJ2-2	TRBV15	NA	TGTGCCACCAGCAGAGTCGGGCAGGGGCCCACCGGGGAGCTGTTTTTT	CATSRVGQGPTGELFF
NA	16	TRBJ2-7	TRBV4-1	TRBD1	TGCGCCAGCAGCCACTTACGGGGACAGGGGGCCTTCGAGCAGTACTTC	CASSHLRGQGAFEQYF
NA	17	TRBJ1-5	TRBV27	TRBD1	TGTGCCAGCAGGAGTTTGGGATGGACAGGGGGTGTTCAGCCCCAGCATTTT	CASRSLGWTGGVQPQHF
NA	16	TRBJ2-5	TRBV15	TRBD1	TGTGCCACCAGACAAAACAGGGGCGGCGGTGGAGAGACCCAGTACTTC	CATRQNRGGGGETQYF
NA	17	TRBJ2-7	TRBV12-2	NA	TGTGCAAGTCGCTTAGGCGTATGGGACAGGGGATCCCACGAGCAGTACTTC	CASRLGVWDRGSHEQYF
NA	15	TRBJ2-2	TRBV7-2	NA	TGTGCCAGCAGCTCACGGAGGGCAGGAACCGGGGAGCTGTTTTTT	CASSSRRAGTGELFF
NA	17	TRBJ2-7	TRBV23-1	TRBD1	TGCGCCAGCAGGTTATTTCATCGGGGACAGAGCTCCTACGAGCAGTACTTC	CASRLFHRGQSSYEQYF